This TCR beta chain was obtained from a study of T cell responses to AZD1222 COVID-19 vaccine. Study results and limitations: The study reported that nearly half of spike-specific TCRs target unmutated variant regions. Mapped onto spike, vaccine-associated CD4 TCRs spanned it and were dominant at 160-218 and 743-854.

About this clone itself: The antigen is undetermined.

This table comes from immunoSEQ multiplex PCR, and its TCRdb copy is limited to in-frame clones, with some not included. The table has 90,000 to 150,000 clones, approximately 85% seen once. Here the sequenced sample was peripheral blood, taken on day 0 of AZD1222 vaccination. The origin of this receptor is an adult in good health.

CDR3 bases: TGTGCCAGCAGTTCTCTCGGCGCAGGGGGTGTCGGGCAGTTCTTC. It codes for CASSSLGAGGVGQFF. The V call is TRBV6-7, the J call TRBJ2-1; TRBD1 agrees at 7 bases. TRBV6-7 is labeled an ORF, and its function is uncertain. The CDR3 totals 15 residues. Trimming removed 4 bases from V and 12 bases from J; junction bases left unmatched: 15.